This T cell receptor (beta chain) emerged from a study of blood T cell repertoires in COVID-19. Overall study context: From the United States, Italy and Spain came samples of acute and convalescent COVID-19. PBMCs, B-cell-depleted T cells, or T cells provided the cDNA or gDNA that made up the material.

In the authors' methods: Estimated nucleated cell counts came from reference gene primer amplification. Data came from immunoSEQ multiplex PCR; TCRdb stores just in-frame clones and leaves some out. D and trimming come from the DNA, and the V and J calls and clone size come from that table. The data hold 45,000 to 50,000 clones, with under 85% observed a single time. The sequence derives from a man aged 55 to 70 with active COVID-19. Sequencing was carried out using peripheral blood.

CDR3 DNA: TGTGCCAGCAGTTACGGACACACCATCGTGAATGAGCAGTTCTTC. It yields the protein CASSYGHTIVNEQFF. J is TRBJ2-1 and V is TRBV6-5; TRBD1 is a possible D gene (5 bases). Germline V CDR1 and CDR2: MNHEY, SVGAGI. The CDR3 length is 15 residues. V was trimmed by 2 bases and J by 7 bases, leaving 15 bases between them.